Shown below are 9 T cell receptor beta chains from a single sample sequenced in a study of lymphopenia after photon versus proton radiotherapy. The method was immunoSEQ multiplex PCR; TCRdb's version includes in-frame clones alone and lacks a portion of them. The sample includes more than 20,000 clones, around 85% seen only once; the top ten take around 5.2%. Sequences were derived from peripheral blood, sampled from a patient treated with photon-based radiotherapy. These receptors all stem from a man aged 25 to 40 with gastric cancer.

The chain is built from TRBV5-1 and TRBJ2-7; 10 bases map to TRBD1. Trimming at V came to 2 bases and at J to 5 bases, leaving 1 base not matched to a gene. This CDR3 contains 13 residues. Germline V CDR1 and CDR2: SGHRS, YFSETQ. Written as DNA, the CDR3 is TGCGCCAGCAGCTTAGGGACAGGGGACGAGCAGTACTTC. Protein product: CASSLGTGDEQYF.

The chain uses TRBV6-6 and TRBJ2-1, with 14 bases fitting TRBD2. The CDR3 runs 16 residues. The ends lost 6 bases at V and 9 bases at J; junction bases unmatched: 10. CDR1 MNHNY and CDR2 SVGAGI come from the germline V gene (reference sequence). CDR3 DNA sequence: TGTGCCAGCAGCCCGGGACTAGCGGGAGTCGGTAGTGAGCAGTTCTTC. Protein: CASSPGLAGVGSEQFF.

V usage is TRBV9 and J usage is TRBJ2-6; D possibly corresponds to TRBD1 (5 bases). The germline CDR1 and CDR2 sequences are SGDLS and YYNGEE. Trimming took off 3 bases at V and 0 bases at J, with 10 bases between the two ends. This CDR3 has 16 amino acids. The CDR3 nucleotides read TGTGCCAGCAGCGCGACAGCCAACTCTGGGGCCAACGTCCTGACTTTC. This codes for CASSATANSGANVLTF.

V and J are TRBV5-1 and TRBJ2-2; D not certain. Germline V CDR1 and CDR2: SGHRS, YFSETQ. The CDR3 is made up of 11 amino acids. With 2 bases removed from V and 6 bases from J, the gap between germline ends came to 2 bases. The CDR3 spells CASSLAGELFF. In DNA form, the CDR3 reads TGCGCCAGCAGCTTAGCCGGGGAGCTGTTTTTT. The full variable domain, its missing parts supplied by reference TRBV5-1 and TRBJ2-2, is KAGVTQTPRYLIKTRGQQVTLSCSPISGHRSVSWYQQTPGQGLQFLFEYFSETQRNKGNFPGRFSGRQFSNSRSEMNVSTLELGDSALYLCASSLAGELFFGEGSRLTVL.

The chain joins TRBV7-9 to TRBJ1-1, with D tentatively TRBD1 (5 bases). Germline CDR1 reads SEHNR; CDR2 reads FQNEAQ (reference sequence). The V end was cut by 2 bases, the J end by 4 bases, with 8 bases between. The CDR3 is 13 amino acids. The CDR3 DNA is TGTGCCAGCAGCTTATCCCAGGGCACTGAAGCTTTCTTT. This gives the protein CASSLSQGTEAFF.

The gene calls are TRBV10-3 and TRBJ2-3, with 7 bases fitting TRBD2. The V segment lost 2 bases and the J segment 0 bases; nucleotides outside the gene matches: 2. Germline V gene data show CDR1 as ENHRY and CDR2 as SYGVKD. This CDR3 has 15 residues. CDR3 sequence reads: CAISERGVSTDTQYF. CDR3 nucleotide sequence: TGTGCCATCAGTGAGCGGGGGGTGAGCACAGATACGCAGTATTTT.

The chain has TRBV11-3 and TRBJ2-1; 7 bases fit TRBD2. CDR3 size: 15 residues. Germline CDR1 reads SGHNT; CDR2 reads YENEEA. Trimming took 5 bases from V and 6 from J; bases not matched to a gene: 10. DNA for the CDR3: TGTGCCAGCAGCCGTTGGGGCGGGAGTGCCAATGAGCAGTTCTTC. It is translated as CASSRWGGSANEQFF.

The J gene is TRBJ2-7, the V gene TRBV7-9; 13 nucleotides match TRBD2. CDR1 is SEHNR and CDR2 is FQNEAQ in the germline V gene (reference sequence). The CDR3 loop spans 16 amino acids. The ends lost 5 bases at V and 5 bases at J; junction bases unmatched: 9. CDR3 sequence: CASSLGLAGAGDEQYF. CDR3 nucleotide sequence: TGTGCCAGCAGCCTCGGACTAGCGGGGGCCGGGGACGAGCAGTACTTC.

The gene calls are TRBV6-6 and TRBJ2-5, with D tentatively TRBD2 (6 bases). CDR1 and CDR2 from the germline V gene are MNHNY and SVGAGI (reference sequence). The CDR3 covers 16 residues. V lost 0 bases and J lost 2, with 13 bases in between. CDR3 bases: TGTGCCAGCAGTTACTCGGCAGCGGGCGAGCAAGAGACCCAGTACTTC. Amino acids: CASSYSAAGEQETQYF.